Below, one T cell receptor (beta chain) is given with its context. This sample also contains other DNA sequences that code for the same CDR3. The sample belongs to a study of shared clonotypes between healthy human individuals. The assay was immunoSEQ multiplex PCR, and TCRdb's table has in-frame clones only and misses some. This table holds more than 900,000 clones, about 80% found once. The receptor comes from a man aged 18-30 years in good health. Some clones in this sample may be carry-over from other donors' samples. The source material was memory CD4+ T cells from PBMCs. Subset specified: CD45RA-negative fraction.

The CDR3 DNA follows: TGTGCCTGGACGACTGGAAACACCATATATTTT. Translation: CAWTTGNTIYF. The chain carries TRBV30 and TRBJ1-3, with no clear D. This CDR3 has 11 amino acids. V lost 4 bases and J 2 bases, leaving 3 bases between the germline ends. Germline CDR1 is GTSNPN and CDR2 is SVGIG (reference sequence).